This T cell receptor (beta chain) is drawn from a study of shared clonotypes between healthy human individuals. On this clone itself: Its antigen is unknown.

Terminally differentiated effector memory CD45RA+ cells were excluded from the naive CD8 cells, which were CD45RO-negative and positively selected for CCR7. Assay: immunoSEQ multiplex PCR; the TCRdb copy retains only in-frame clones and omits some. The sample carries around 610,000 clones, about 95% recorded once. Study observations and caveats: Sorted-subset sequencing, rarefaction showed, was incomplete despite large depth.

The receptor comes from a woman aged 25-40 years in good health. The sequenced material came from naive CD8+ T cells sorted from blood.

CDR3: CASSPKPPFPSTDTQYF. The CDR3 coding sequence is TGTGCCAGCAGCCCCAAGCCGCCGTTTCCTAGCACAGATACGCAGTATTTT. The gene calls are TRBV4-2 and TRBJ2-3, with D uncertain. Germline CDR1 reads LGHNA; CDR2 reads YNFKEQ. The V gene lost 4 bases and the J gene lost 0 bases, with 17 bases spanning the gap. This CDR3 is 17 amino acids long.